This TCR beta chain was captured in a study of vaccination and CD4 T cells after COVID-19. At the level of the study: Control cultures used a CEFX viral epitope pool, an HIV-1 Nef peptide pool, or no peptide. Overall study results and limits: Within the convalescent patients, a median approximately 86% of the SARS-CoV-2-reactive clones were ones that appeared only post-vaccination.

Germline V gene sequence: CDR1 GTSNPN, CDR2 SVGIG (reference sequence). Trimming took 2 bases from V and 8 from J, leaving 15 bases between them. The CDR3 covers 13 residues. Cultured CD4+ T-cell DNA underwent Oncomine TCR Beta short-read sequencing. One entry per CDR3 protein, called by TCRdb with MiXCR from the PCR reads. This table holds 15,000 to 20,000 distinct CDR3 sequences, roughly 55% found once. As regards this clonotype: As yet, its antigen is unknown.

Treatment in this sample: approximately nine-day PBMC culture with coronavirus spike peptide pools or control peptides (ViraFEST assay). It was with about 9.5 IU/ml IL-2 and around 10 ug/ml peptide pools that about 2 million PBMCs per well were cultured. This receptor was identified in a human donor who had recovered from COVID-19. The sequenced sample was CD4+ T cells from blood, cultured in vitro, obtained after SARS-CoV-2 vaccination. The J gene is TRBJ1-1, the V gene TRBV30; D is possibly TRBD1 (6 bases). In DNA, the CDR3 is TGTGCCTGGAGTAAGGCGGCAACAGGGGAAGCTTTCTTT. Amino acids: CAWSKAATGEAFF.